The subject of this entry is one T cell receptor (beta chain). As yet, its antigen is unknown. This sample stems from a study of cytomegalovirus exposure and HLA in healthy donors. Germline CDR1 is LNHNV and CDR2 is YYDKDF (reference sequence). The CDR3 is 16 residues long. V lost 1 base and J lost 8; bases outside the gene matches: 10. PCR employed 60 Vbeta and 13 Jbeta primers. The data were produced by immunoSEQ multiplex PCR, yet TCRdb's version contains in-frame clones alone and is incomplete. The sample gives about 160,000 clones, 65% to 80% of which show up once; about 2.1% is in the top ten. The study's findings and limits: Later genetic work tied a missense DCLRE1C variant to beta-chain V and J trimming.

Donors had nominal health at sampling but likely had unrecorded immune exposures. The genes are TRBV15 and TRBJ1-2, with TRBD1 matching 10 bases. Material: PBMCs. The clonotype originates from a female donor in good health and CMV-seronegative. The CDR3 DNA reads as TGTGCCACCAGCAGAGGGGACAGGGGAGAGGATGGCGGCTACACCTTC. Residues: CATSRGDRGEDGGYTF.